This T cell receptor beta chain was sequenced in a study of blood T cell repertoires in COVID-19. Study as a whole: The study drew acute and convalescent COVID-19 samples from the United States, Italy and Spain. Sources were T cells, B-cell-depleted T cells, or PBMCs; the material itself was cDNA or gDNA.

The length of the CDR3 is 14 residues. Germline V gene lookup returns CDR1 LGHNA and CDR2 YSLEER. J was trimmed by 6 bases and V by 5 bases; bases with no gene match: 7. This clone was counted only a few times. Original processing notes: Amplifying reference gene primers gave estimates of nucleated cell counts. TCRdb keeps only in-frame clones here, not all; method: immunoSEQ multiplex PCR. The DNA was the basis for D and trimming; V, J and clone size are from that table. The table records under 150,000 clones, more than 75% of them present only once. This chain joins TRBV4-3 and TRBJ2-7; 10 nucleotides align to TRBD1. This TCR came from a man in his sixties with active or convalescent COVID-19. Sample: peripheral blood. The CDR3 here is CASSRDRGGGEQYF. The DNA of the CDR3 is TGCGCCAGCAGCAGGGACAGGGGAGGTGGCGAGCAGTACTTC.